This passage covers 18 T cell receptor beta chains from one sample sequenced in a study of STAT5B mutations in CD4+ large granular lymphocyte leukemia. Profiled with immunoSEQ multiplex PCR; TCRdb holds only in-frame clones, not every one. The table shows 30,000 to 35,000 clones, with roughly 65% occurring only once. The sequenced sample consisted of CD4+ T cells from blood buffy coats. Receptor source: a human donor in good health.

Note on this clone: Additional DNA sequences in this sample encode the identical CDR3. The chain combines TRBV28 with TRBJ2-7; D is undetermined. CDR1 and CDR2 (germline): MDHEN, SYDVKM. Trimming left V 9 bases short and J 1 base short, with 4 bases between. The CDR3 sequence is 10 residues long. Here the CDR3 DNA reads TGTGCCAGTGGTTCCTACGAGCAGTACTTC. It translates to CASGSYEQYF.

This clone has only one observation. CDR3 DNA: TGTGCCAGCAGTTACCGGGGGGACAGATTCTACGAGCAGTACTTC. Its protein product is CASSYRGDRFYEQYF. This rearrangement joins TRBV6-5 to TRBJ2-7, with D perhaps TRBD1 or TRBD2 (7 bases each). Germline V gene lookup returns CDR1 MNHEY and CDR2 SVGAGI. Trimming took 2 bases from V and 3 from J, leaving 14 bases between them. The CDR3 runs 15 residues.

This clone was recorded a few times. J is TRBJ1-1 and V is TRBV29-1; the D gene is possibly TRBD1 (5 bases). V was clipped by 1 base and J by 3 bases, with 6 bases between them. Germline CDR1 and CDR2: SQVTM and ANQGSEA. The CDR3 contains 12 residues. CDR3 sequence reads: CSVEAGYTEAFF. In DNA, the CDR3 is TGCAGCGTTGAAGCAGGGTACACTGAAGCTTTCTTT. Supplemented by reference TRBV29-1 and TRBJ1-1, the full variable domain reads SAVISQKPSRDICQRGTSLTIQCQVDSQVTMMFWYRQQPGQSLTLIATANQGSEATYESGFVIDKFPISRPNLTFSTLTVSNMSPEDSSIYLCSVEAGYTEAFFGQGTRLTVV.

The chain combines TRBV5-6 with TRBJ2-3; D not certain. The ends were cut back, 6 bases at V and 0 bases at J, with 8 bases in the middle. The CDR3 spans 13 residues. Per germline, CDR1 SGHDT and CDR2 YYEEEE. CDR3 bases: TGTGCCAGCACCACCGTGAGCACAGATACGCAGTATTTT. Translated, it gives CASTTVSTDTQYF.

V gene TRBV30 combines with J gene TRBJ1-6, with 9 bases fitting TRBD1. Per the germline V gene, CDR1 is GTSNPN and CDR2 is SVGIG (reference sequence). The CDR3 runs to 14 residues. The V segment lost 2 bases and the J segment 10 bases; nucleotides outside the gene matches: 6. The CDR3 spells CAWSTDRGHSPLHF. The CDR3 DNA is TGTGCCTGGAGTACGGACAGGGGACACTCACCCCTCCACTTT.

The chain joins TRBV4-3 to TRBJ1-5, with D unclear. The V end lost 3 bases, the J end lost 3 bases, and 6 bases lay between the germline ends. CDR1 and CDR2 from the germline V gene are LGHNA and YSLEER. The CDR3 sequence is 13 residues long. Here the CDR3 reads CASSQGYNQPQHF. CDR3 nucleotide sequence: TGCGCCAGCAGCCAGGGGTACAATCAGCCCCAGCATTTT.

The CDR3 nucleotides are TGTGCCAGCAGGGATCCGGGACTAGCGGGGGGCAGAGAGACCCAGTACTTC. This codes for CASRDPGLAGGRETQYF. This chain links TRBV7-8 with TRBJ2-5, with TRBD2 identical over 15 bases. From germline, CDR1 is SGHVS and CDR2 FQNEAQ. Trimming removed 6 bases from V and 4 bases from J; junction bases left unmatched: 9. The CDR3 length is 17 residues. Based on the CDR3 plus reference TRBV7-8 and TRBJ2-5, the full variable domain is GAGVSQSPRYKVAKRGQDVALRCDPISGHVSLFWYQQALGQGPEFLTYFQNEAQLDKSGLPSDRFFAERPEGSVSTLKIQRTQQEDSAVYLCASRDPGLAGGRETQYFGPGTRLLVL.

The chain joins TRBV9 to TRBJ1-6, with D hard to call. CDR3 size: 15 residues. Germline assignment: CDR1 SGDLS and CDR2 YYNGEE. Trimming removed 0 bases from V and 4 bases from J, with 8 bases in between. The CDR3 DNA follows: TGTGCCAGCAGCGTAGAAACAGCATATAATTCACCCCTCCACTTT. It specifies CASSVETAYNSPLHF.

The rearrangement joins TRBV7-2 to TRBJ2-4, with D unresolved. There are 19 residues in the CDR3. CDR1 and CDR2 (germline): SGHTA, FQGNSA. Deletions cut 5 bases from V and 0 bases from J, with 23 bases between. The CDR3 DNA follows: TGTGCCAGCAGCCCCTCTTGGGCGGCCGACTCACTAGCCAAAAACATTCAGTACTTC. Protein: CASSPSWAADSLAKNIQYF.

This clone was seen a few times. The rearrangement links TRBV5-1 to TRBJ1-3, with unresolved D. This CDR3 has 16 amino acids. V shed 4 bases and J shed 0 bases, with 14 bases lying between them. Germline loops: CDR1 SGHRS, CDR2 YFSETQ. The DNA for the CDR3 is TGCGCCAGCAGCCAAACCCTCGGGGTCTCTGGAAACACCATATATTTT. It encodes CASSQTLGVSGNTIYF.

This clone was observed a handful of times. The chain combines TRBV5-5 with TRBJ1-5; possible D gene TRBD1, 6 bases. The CDR3 runs to 13 residues. In germline, CDR1 is SGHKS, CDR2 YYEKEE (reference sequence). V was clipped by 8 bases and J by 5 bases, with 14 bases between them. The CDR3 nucleotides read TGTGCCAGTGGGCGGGGGGCTTATCAGCCCCAGCATTTT. Translating gives CASGRGAYQPQHF.

A single count supports this clone. V and J are TRBV10-3 and TRBJ1-2, with 10 bases fitting TRBD1. From germline, CDR1 is ENHRY and CDR2 SYGVKD. The CDR3 spans 14 residues. J was trimmed by 4 bases and V by 6 bases; bases with no gene match: 5. The CDR3 protein is CAIRGTGVFYGYTF. The CDR3 DNA follows: TGTGCCATCAGGGGGACAGGGGTTTTCTATGGCTACACCTTC.

V usage is TRBV28 and J usage is TRBJ1-3; D possibly corresponds to TRBD1 (5 bases). The CDR3 consists of 15 residues. The V gene's germline CDR1 is MDHEN and CDR2 SYDVKM. V lost 8 bases and J lost 0, with 14 bases in between. The CDR3 loop is CASHGGAFSGNTIYF. CDR3 sequence (DNA): TGTGCCAGCCATGGCGGGGCTTTCTCTGGAAACACCATATATTTT. Complete variable domain (other parts from reference TRBV28 and TRBJ1-3): DVKVTQSSRYLVKRTGEKVFLECVQDMDHENMFWYRQDPGLGLRLIYFSYDVKMKEKGDIPEGYSVSREKKERFSLILESASTNQTSMYLCASHGGAFSGNTIYFGEGSWLTVV.

The V and J genes are TRBV12-5 and TRBJ2-3; D is undetermined. With 0 bases removed from V and 3 bases from J, the gap between germline ends came to 1 base. Germline assignment: CDR1 LGHNT and CDR2 FRNRAP. The CDR3 covers 12 residues. The CDR3 spells CASGLVTDTQYF. As DNA, the CDR3 is TGTGCTAGTGGTTTGGTAACAGATACGCAGTATTTT.

The rearrangement links TRBV11-3 to TRBJ2-5; D not resolved. Germline CDR1 and CDR2: SGHNT and YENEEA. The ends were cut back, 1 base at V and 1 base at J, with 4 bases in the middle. This CDR3 has 13 residues. CDR3 loop: CASSLVSQETQYF. CDR3 DNA: TGTGCCAGCAGCTTAGTTAGCCAAGAGACCCAGTACTTC.

V usage is TRBV9 and J usage is TRBJ2-7; maybe TRBD1 (5 bases). The CDR3 length is 14 residues. Trimming shortened V by 4 bases and J by 0 bases, and 11 bases separated the two germline ends. CDR1 is SGDLS, CDR2 YYNGEE, per germline. As DNA, the CDR3 is TGTGCCAGCAGCTCAACCCAGGGCTCCTACGAGCAGTACTTC. This encodes CASSSTQGSYEQYF.

The J gene is TRBJ2-1, the V gene TRBV7-3, with 9 bases fitting TRBD1. Unmatched junction bases numbered 4, after V lost 5 bases and J lost 2 bases. The CDR3 sequence is 15 residues long. Germline V gene sequence: CDR1 SGHTA, CDR2 FQGTGA. CDR3 amino acids: CASSADRGTYNEQFF. The CDR3 region has the DNA TGTGCCAGCAGCGCGGACAGGGGTACCTACAATGAGCAGTTCTTC.

The J gene is TRBJ2-2, the V gene TRBV9; 11 bases are shared with TRBD1. Germline-derived CDR1 and CDR2 are SGDLS and YYNGEE. V was clipped by 3 bases and J by 4 bases; unmatched bases: 5. The CDR3 extends over 16 amino acids. The CDR3 here is CASSAGTGGGTGELFF. The CDR3 bases are TGTGCCAGCAGCGCCGGGACAGGGGGTGGCACCGGGGAGCTGTTTTTT.